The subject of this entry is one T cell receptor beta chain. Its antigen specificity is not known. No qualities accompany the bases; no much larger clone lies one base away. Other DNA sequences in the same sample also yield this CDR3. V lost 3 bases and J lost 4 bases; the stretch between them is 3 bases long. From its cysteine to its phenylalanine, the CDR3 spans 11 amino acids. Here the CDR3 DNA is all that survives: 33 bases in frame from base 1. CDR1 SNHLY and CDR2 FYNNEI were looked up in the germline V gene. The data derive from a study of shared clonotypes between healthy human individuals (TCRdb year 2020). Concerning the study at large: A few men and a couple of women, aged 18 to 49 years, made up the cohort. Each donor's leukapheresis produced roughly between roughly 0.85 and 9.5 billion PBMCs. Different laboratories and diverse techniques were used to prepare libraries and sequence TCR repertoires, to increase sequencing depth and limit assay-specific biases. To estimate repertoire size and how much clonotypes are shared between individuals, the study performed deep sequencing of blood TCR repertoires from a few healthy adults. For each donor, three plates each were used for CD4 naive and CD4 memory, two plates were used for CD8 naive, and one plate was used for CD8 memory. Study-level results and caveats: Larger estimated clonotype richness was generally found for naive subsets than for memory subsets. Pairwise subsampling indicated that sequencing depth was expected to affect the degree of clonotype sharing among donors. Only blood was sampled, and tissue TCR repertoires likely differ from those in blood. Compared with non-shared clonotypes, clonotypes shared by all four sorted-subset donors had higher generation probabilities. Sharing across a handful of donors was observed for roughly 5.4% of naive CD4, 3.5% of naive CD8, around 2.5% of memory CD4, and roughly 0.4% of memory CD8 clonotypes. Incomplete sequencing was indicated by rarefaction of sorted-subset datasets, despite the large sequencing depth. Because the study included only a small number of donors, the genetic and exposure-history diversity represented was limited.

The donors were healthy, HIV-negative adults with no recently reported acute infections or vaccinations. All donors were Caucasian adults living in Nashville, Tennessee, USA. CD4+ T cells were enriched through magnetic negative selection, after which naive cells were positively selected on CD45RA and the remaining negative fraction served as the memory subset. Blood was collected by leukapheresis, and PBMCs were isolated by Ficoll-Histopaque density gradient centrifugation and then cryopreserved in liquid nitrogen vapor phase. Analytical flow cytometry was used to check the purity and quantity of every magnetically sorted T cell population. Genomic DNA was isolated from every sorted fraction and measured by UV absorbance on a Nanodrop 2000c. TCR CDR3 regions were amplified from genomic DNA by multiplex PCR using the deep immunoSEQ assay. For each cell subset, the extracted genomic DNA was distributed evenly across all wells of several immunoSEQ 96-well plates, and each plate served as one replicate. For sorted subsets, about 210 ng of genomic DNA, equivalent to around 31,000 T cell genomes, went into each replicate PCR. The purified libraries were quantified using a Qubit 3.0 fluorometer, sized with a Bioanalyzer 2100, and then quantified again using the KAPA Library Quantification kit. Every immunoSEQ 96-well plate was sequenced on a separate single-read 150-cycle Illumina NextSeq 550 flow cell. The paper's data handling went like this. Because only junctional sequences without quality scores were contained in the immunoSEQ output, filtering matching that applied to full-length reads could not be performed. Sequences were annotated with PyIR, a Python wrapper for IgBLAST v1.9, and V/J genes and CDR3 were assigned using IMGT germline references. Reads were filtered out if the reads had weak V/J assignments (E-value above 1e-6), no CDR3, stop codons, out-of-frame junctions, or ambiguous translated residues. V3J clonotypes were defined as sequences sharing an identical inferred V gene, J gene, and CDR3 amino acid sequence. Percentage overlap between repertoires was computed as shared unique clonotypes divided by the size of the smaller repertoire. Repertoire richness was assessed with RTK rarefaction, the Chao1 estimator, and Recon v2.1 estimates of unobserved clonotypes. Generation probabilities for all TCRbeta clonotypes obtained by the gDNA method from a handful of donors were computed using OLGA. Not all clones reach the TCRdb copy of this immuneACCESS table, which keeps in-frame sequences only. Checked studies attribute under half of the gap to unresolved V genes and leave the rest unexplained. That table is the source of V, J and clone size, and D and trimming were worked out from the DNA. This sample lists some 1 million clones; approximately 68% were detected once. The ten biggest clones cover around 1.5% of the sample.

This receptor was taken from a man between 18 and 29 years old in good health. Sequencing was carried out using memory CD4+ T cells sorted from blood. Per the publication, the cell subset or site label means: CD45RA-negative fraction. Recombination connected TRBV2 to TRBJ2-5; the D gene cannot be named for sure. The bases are TGTGCCAGCAGTGAGGTAGAGACCCAGTACTTC. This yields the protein CASSEVETQYF.